The rows below give T cell receptor beta chains drawn from one sample of a study of cytomegalovirus exposure and HLA in healthy donors. Sequenced by immunoSEQ multiplex PCR; TCRdb stores in-frame clones only, minus some. Of approximately 110,000 clones in the sample, 85% to 90% were seen once. The material sequenced was PBMCs. The receptors stem from a woman aged 18-29 years in good health and CMV-seronegative. Each CDR3 is given with its conserved first and last residue. A D gene is named only where the DNA matches it firmly.

CDR3: CASGWGQRDGYTF
D: TRBD1
V: TRBV12-5
J: TRBJ1-2

CDR3: CSVGGSWGDTGELFF
D: -
V: TRBV29-1
J: TRBJ2-2

CDR3: CASIAGGLTAFF
D: TRBD1
V: TRBV19
J: TRBJ1-1

CDR3: CASSQAGFPYEQYF
D: -
V: TRBV14
J: TRBJ2-7

CDR3: CASSLRTGTDTQYF
D: -
V: TRBV14
J: TRBJ2-3

CDR3: CASSLPSSETQYF
D: -
V: TRBV28
J: TRBJ2-5

CDR3: CASSLSRGSSTGELFF
D: -
V: TRBV27
J: TRBJ2-2

CDR3: CASSARTGGNHYEQYF
D: TRBD1
V: TRBV5-4
J: TRBJ2-7

CDR3: CASIQTSGISEQFF
D: TRBD2
V: TRBV6-5
J: TRBJ2-1

CDR3: CASSLPGASGSSYEQYF
D: TRBD2
V: TRBV5-4
J: TRBJ2-7

CDR3: CASSAAATGGPDTQYF
D: TRBD1
V: TRBV5-1
J: TRBJ2-3

CDR3: CASSLRDYGTGELFF
D: TRBD2
V: TRBV11-3
J: TRBJ2-2

CDR3: CASGNLARSYEQYF
D: -
V: TRBV27
J: TRBJ2-7

CDR3: CASSEAPAGPQHF
D: -
V: TRBV6-1
J: TRBJ1-5

CDR3: CASSQDRVVDTQYF
D: -
V: TRBV4-3
J: TRBJ2-3

CDR3: CASSGRQDPDTQYF
D: -
V: TRBV10-2
J: TRBJ2-3

CDR3: CAWSQETVPLNIQYF
D: -
V: TRBV30
J: TRBJ2-4

CDR3: CSVIPGTLAKNIQYF
D: -
V: TRBV29-1
J: TRBJ2-4

CDR3: CASSAGGGQPQHF
D: TRBD1
V: TRBV6-4
J: TRBJ1-5

CDR3: CASKNSGGPPTDTQYF
D: TRBD2
V: TRBV28
J: TRBJ2-3

CDR3: CASREQTANTGELFF
D: -
V: TRBV2
J: TRBJ2-2

CDR3: CASSIWTGPRETQYF
D: TRBD1
V: TRBV19
J: TRBJ2-5

CDR3: CASSIGTDNTEAFF
D: TRBD1
V: TRBV5-4
J: TRBJ1-1

CDR3: CASTVAGAEYEQYF
D: TRBD2
V: TRBV7-2
J: TRBJ2-7

CDR3: CASSLFAGGLEKLFF
D: -
V: TRBV28
J: TRBJ1-4

CDR3: CASSFSGGELFF
D: -
V: TRBV5-5
J: TRBJ2-2

CDR3: CASSLLFRGPSKSTEAFF
D: TRBD1
V: TRBV28
J: TRBJ1-1

CDR3: CATSRTGTSGRAVPNTGELFF
D: TRBD2
V: TRBV15
J: TRBJ2-2

CDR3: CAWSLTRDTLYTDTQYF
D: -
V: TRBV30
J: TRBJ2-3

CDR3: CASGLGRLGSGGYNEQFF
D: TRBD2
V: TRBV12-5
J: TRBJ2-1

CDR3: CASSAPGQGGTYNEQFF
D: TRBD1
V: TRBV6-1
J: TRBJ2-1

CDR3: CATSSEANFNQPQHF
D: -
V: TRBV15
J: TRBJ1-5

CDR3: CASSLGTANEKLFF
D: -
V: TRBV5-1
J: TRBJ1-4

CDR3: CASSRGQGYEQYF
D: TRBD1
V: TRBV11-3
J: TRBJ2-7

CDR3: CASSTGTRGSYGYTF
D: -
V: TRBV19
J: TRBJ1-2

CDR3: CASSVGGSGTYNEQFF
D: -
V: TRBV9
J: TRBJ2-1

CDR3: CASSLARRGGGTDTQYF
D: -
V: TRBV5-4
J: TRBJ2-3

CDR3: CASSPTLVAGEETQYF
D: TRBD2
V: TRBV4-2
J: TRBJ2-5